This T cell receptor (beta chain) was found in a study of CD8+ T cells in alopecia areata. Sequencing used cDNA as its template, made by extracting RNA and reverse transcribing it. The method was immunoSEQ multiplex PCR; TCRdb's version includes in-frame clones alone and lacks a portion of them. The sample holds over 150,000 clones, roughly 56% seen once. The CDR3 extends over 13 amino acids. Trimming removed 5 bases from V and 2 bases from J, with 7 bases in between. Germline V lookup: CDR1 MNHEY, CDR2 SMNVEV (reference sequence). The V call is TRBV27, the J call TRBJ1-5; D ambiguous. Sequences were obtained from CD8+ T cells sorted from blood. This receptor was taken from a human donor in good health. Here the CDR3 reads CASSNRGNQPQHF. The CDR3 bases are TGTGCCAGCAGTAATCGGGGCAATCAGCCCCAGCATTTT.